These T cell receptor beta chains were read from a single sample in a study of T cell repertoires in cytomegalovirus infection. TCRdb called the reads again in MiXCR, with one record for every CDR3 protein. The table records about 460,000 distinct CDR3 sequences, approximately 10% of them present only once. The sequenced sample was PBMCs. These receptors were collected from a human donor in good health (CMV status not recorded). Some clones in this sample may be carry-over from other donors' samples. CDR3s include the opening cysteine and the closing phenylalanine or tryptophan. Each record gives: clone size, J gene, D gene, V gene, CDR3 protein, CDR3 DNA. The D gene is left open where the match is weak. Part of the rows lack a size; the others show once, few, many or a class for expanded clones.

few,TRBJ2-6,.,TRBV20-1,CSAPRVGGSAPSGANVLTF,TGCAGTGCTCCAAGGGTTGGGGGCAGCGCACCGTCTGGGGCCAACGTCCTGACTTTC
.,TRBJ1-5,.,TRBV10-3,CAIRGVGNQPQHF,TGTGCCATCAGAGGGGTGGGCAATCAGCCCCAGCATTTT
many,TRBJ1-5,.,TRBV23-1,CASPRGGLHNNQPQHF,TGCGCTTCACCTCGGGGTGGCCTTCATAACAATCAGCCCCAGCATTTT
many,TRBJ2-1,.,TRBV7-9,CASSSLIDEQFF,TGTGCCAGCAGCTCTCTCATAGATGAGCAGTTCTTC
many,TRBJ1-3,.,TRBV6-5,CASSYSNSGNTIYF,TGTGCCAGCAGTTACTCCAACTCTGGAAACACCATATATTTT
.,TRBJ2-7,.,TRBV20-1,CSARVSVGHEQYF,TGCAGTGCTAGAGTTTCCGTCGGACACGAGCAGTACTTC
many,TRBJ1-5,.,TRBV11-3,CASRGPISQPQHF,TGTGCCAGCAGGGGACCAATTAGTCAGCCCCAGCATTTT
many,TRBJ1-6,.,TRBV27,CASSLLVDSNSPLHF,TGTGCCAGCAGTTTGTTGGTGGACAGCAATTCACCCCTCCACTTT
.,TRBJ1-4,.,TRBV2,CASSRRGLNEKLFF,TGTGCCAGCAGCCGTAGGGGGTTAAATGAAAAACTGTTTTTT
few,TRBJ2-2,.,TRBV20-1,CSARDSQNTGELFF,TGCAGTGCTAGAGATTCCCAGAACACCGGGGAGCTGTTTTTT